Presented here are 25 T cell receptor beta chains from one specimen sequenced in a study of T cells after yellow fever vaccination. MiXCR, applied by TCRdb to the 5' RACE reads, yields one record per CDR3 protein. The sample contains 300,000 to 400,000 distinct CDR3 sequences, around 4.1% of which appear only once. The material sequenced was PBMCs, taken 5 days after the yellow fever booster vaccination. These receptors were obtained from a man aged 18 to 29 who received the YFV17D yellow fever vaccine.

This clonotype came up many times. The chain links TRBV24-1 to TRBJ1-5; D is undetermined. This CDR3 spans 14 amino acids. The V gene lost 3 bases and the J gene lost 8 bases, with 13 bases spanning the gap. The germline V gene has CDR1 KGHDR and CDR2 SFDVKD. In nucleotides, the CDR3 is TGTGCCACCAGTGATACCCCAGAGGAGAAGCCCCAGCATTTT. Protein: CATSDTPEEKPQHF.

This clonotype was recorded at least ten times. The chain recombines TRBV5-1 with TRBJ2-1; the match to TRBD2 covers 7 bases. The CDR3 consists of 14 residues. J gave up 7 bases and V 0 bases, and 4 bases lay outside the gene matches. Germline values: CDR1 SGHRS, CDR2 YFSETQ. The CDR3 region has the DNA TGCGCCAGCAGCTTGGCCGGGGGGTGGAATGAGCAGTTCTTC. Translating it yields CASSLAGGWNEQFF.

This clonotype occurred many times. The rearrangement joins TRBV3-1 to TRBJ2-1; 7 bases map to TRBD2. This CDR3 region has 13 residues. V lost 4 bases, J lost 7 bases, and 4 bases stayed unmatched. Germline V gene sequence: CDR1 LGHDT, CDR2 YNNKEL (reference sequence). In nucleotides, the CDR3 is TGTGCCAGCAGCCGGCAGGGAGGGAATGAGCAGTTCTTC. Its protein product is CASSRQGGNEQFF.

This clonotype came up a few times. The chain carries TRBV4-1 and TRBJ2-1; 7 bases are shared with TRBD1. The CDR3 totals 16 residues. CDR1 is MGHRA, CDR2 YSYEKL, per germline. V dropped 1 base and J dropped 6; count of bases not matched to a gene: 9. The CDR3 spells CASSQAGTADRNEQFF. The CDR3 nucleotides read TGCGCCAGCAGCCAAGCCGGGACAGCTGACCGCAATGAGCAGTTCTTC.

This clonotype was observed a handful of times. The chain carries TRBV19 and TRBJ2-3; D is uncertain. The V and J ends lost 1 base and 10 bases respectively, with 6 bases between them. This CDR3 comprises 11 residues. The germline gives CDR1 LNHDA, CDR2 SQIVND (reference sequence). The CDR3 region has the DNA TGTGCCAGTAGTATAGGAAGGGCGCAGTATTTT. It encodes CASSIGRAQYF.

This rearrangement joins TRBV5-5 to TRBJ2-5; D remains ambiguous. The V gene lost 1 base and the J gene lost 4 bases, with 8 bases spanning the gap. In germline, CDR1 is SGHKS, CDR2 YYEKEE (reference sequence). The CDR3 totals 13 residues. This CDR3 reads CASSLSTVETQYF. The CDR3 region has the DNA TGTGCCAGCAGCTTGAGTACGGTAGAGACCCAGTACTTC.

As concerns this clonotype: A much larger clonotype is one base distant, so this may be a read error. The chain joins TRBV10-3 to TRBJ2-3, with D tentatively TRBD1 (7 bases). Between the trimmed V and J ends, which lost 9 bases and 2 bases, there was a span of 15 bases. The CDR3 totals 14 residues. The V gene's germline CDR1 is ENHRY and CDR2 SYGVKD. The CDR3 DNA reads TGTGCCATTGTCCAGGGGGGCCTCACAGATACGCAGTATTTT. Amino acid sequence: CAIVQGGLTDTQYF.

This clonotype was counted a few times. The chain combines TRBV9 with TRBJ2-5; D remains unclear. V was clipped by 0 bases and J by 1 base, with 10 bases between them. The CDR3 has 15 residues. Germline V CDR1 and CDR2: SGDLS, YYNGEE. The CDR3 spells CASSVAPTAQETQYF. CDR3 coding DNA: TGTGCCAGCAGCGTAGCCCCGACGGCCCAAGAGACCCAGTACTTC.

This clonotype came up a few times. Here the CDR3 DNA reads TGTGCCAGCAGCCTGGGAGAGGGGACCTACACTGAAGCTTTCTTT. This translates into CASSLGEGTYTEAFF. The rearrangement links TRBV4-2 to TRBJ1-1, with a possible D match to TRBD1 (5 bases). The ends were cut back, 4 bases at V and 3 bases at J, with 15 bases in the middle. Germline V gene sequence: CDR1 LGHNA, CDR2 YNFKEQ. The CDR3 runs 15 residues.

This clonotype was detected a few times. The chain couples TRBV5-6 to TRBJ2-2, with D hard to call. The CDR3 spans 12 residues. CDR1 and CDR2 from the germline V gene are SGHDT and YYEEEE. Trimming took off 2 bases at V and 7 bases at J, with 6 bases between the two ends. The CDR3 is CASSFYSGELFF. The CDR3 coding sequence is TGTGCCAGCAGCTTTTATAGCGGGGAGCTGTTTTTT.

The chain combines TRBV4-1 with TRBJ2-3, with a weak D call TRBD1 (6 bases). The CDR3 contains 14 residues. V was trimmed by 4 bases and J by 2 bases, leaving 10 bases between them. CDR1 is MGHRA and CDR2 is YSYEKL in the germline V gene. CDR3 in DNA: TGCGCCAGCAGCCCCAGGGGCTTCACAGATACGCAGTATTTT. Amino acid sequence: CASSPRGFTDTQYF.

This clonotype was counted many times. This chain connects TRBV5-1 to TRBJ2-7; the D gene is possibly TRBD1 (5 bases). V was clipped by 3 bases and J by 1 base, with 11 bases between them. This CDR3 region has 14 residues. Germline V gene sequence: CDR1 SGHRS, CDR2 YFSETQ. CDR3 sequence: CASSSRGASYEQYF. In DNA form, the CDR3 reads TGCGCCAGCAGCTCGCGTGGGGCGTCCTACGAGCAGTACTTC.

The chain carries TRBV5-1 and TRBJ2-3, with D possibly being TRBD1 (5 bases). Trimming stripped 4 bases from V and 6 bases from J, with 15 bases between. The CDR3 is made up of 14 amino acids. CDR1 is SGHRS, CDR2 YFSETQ, per germline. The CDR3 nucleotides are TGCGCCAGCAGCCTACAGGCTAGACCCGATACGCAGTATTTT. It codes for CASSLQARPDTQYF.

This clonotype was detected a few times. The V gene is TRBV5-6, the J gene TRBJ1-6; tentatively, D is TRBD1 (5 bases). This CDR3 contains 17 residues. The germline V and J ends were trimmed by 0 bases and 9 bases, with 19 bases remaining between them. CDR1 SGHDT and CDR2 YYEEEE come from the germline V gene. The CDR3 bases are TGTGCCAGCAGCTTGGCCCTTGGGCAGGGAGGCTCTTCACCCCTCCACTTT. It encodes CASSLALGQGGSSPLHF.

This clonotype was seen many times. The V gene is TRBV20-1, the J gene TRBJ2-4; no clear D. V gave up 6 bases and J gave up 0 bases, with 9 bases separating them. The CDR3 consists of 13 residues. The V gene's germline CDR1 is DFQATT and CDR2 SNEGSKA (reference sequence). The CDR3 sequence: CSAADLAKNIQYF. The CDR3 nucleotides are TGCAGTGCGGCAGATTTAGCCAAAAACATTCAGTACTTC.

A few counts support this clonotype. The CDR3 coding sequence is TGTGCCAGCAGTCCCACGGTTGGGGGCCGATGGGAGACCCAGTACTTC. This gives the protein CASSPTVGGRWETQYF. The gene calls are TRBV2 and TRBJ2-5; D is perhaps TRBD1 (6 bases). This CDR3 contains 16 residues. Germline loops: CDR1 SNHLY, CDR2 FYNNEI. Trimming left V 5 bases short and J 5 bases short, with 21 bases between.

This clonotype was seen more than once but under ten times. The chain recombines TRBV10-3 with TRBJ2-1; 8 bases map to TRBD2. V was clipped by 2 bases and J by 0 bases; unmatched bases: 3. The germline gives CDR1 ENHRY, CDR2 SYGVKD. The CDR3 runs to 16 residues. CDR3 in DNA: TGTGCCATCAGTGAGACTAGCGGAACCTCCTACAATGAGCAGTTCTTC. It encodes CAISETSGTSYNEQFF.

Many counts were recorded for this clonotype. J is TRBJ2-3 and V is TRBV7-9; possibly TRBD2 for D (6 bases). The ends were cut back, 5 bases at V and 4 bases at J, with 16 bases in the middle. The length of the CDR3 is 15 residues. The germline CDR1 and CDR2 sequences are SEHNR and FQNEAQ (reference sequence). This CDR3 is CASSAGIRGADTQYF. CDR3 nucleotide sequence: TGTGCCAGCAGCGCGGGGATTCGGGGAGCAGATACGCAGTATTTT.

This clonotype was seen repeatedly, ten times or more. V gene TRBV24-1 combines with J gene TRBJ2-1, with 9 nucleotides matching TRBD2. The CDR3 has 16 residues. V lost 1 base to trimming and J lost 7 bases; unmatched junction nucleotides: 7. CDR1 and CDR2 from the germline V gene are KGHDR and SFDVKD. This chain's CDR3 is CATSDFGSGGGNEQFF. The CDR3 bases are TGTGCCACCAGTGATTTTGGTAGCGGGGGAGGAAATGAGCAGTTCTTC.

This sequence joins TRBV27 and TRBJ2-7; 10 nucleotides agree with TRBD2. The J segment lost 0 bases and the V segment lost 5 bases, leaving 4 bases of the junction unmatched. The CDR3 extends over 15 amino acids. CDR1 and CDR2 from the germline V gene are MNHEY and SMNVEV (reference sequence). The CDR3 region has the DNA TGTGCCAGCAGTCCCCTAGCGGGGGCCTCCTACGAGCAGTACTTC. Residues: CASSPLAGASYEQYF.

This clonotype was recorded a few times. V and J are TRBV24-1 and TRBJ2-1, with a weak D call TRBD1 (5 bases). Germline V CDR1 and CDR2: KGHDR, SFDVKD. V lost 3 bases, J lost 10 bases, and 18 bases lay in between. The CDR3 extends over 15 amino acids. The CDR3 DNA is TGTGCCACCAGTGATCTCGGTACAGGCGGAAGGGAGCAGTTCTTC. This translates into CATSDLGTGGREQFF.

This clonotype has a count of ten or more. The rearrangement joins TRBV7-2 to TRBJ2-5; a possible D gene is TRBD1 (5 bases). Per the germline V gene, CDR1 is SGHTA and CDR2 is FQGNSA. Between the trimmed V and J ends, which lost 2 bases and 5 bases, there was a span of 9 bases. This CDR3 is 13 amino acids long. Written as DNA, the CDR3 is TGTGCCAGCAGCTTACAGGGTCTGGAGACCCAGTACTTC. Its translation is CASSLQGLETQYF.

The J gene is TRBJ2-6, the V gene TRBV5-1; 8 bases map to TRBD1. The CDR3 runs 20 residues. J lost 2 bases, V lost 3 bases, and 16 bases had no gene match. The germline CDR1 and CDR2 sequences are SGHRS and YFSETQ. The CDR3: CASSSYRGIQITPGANVLTF. The CDR3 DNA is TGCGCCAGCAGCTCTTACAGGGGGATACAGATTACACCTGGGGCCAACGTCCTGACTTTC.

This clonotype was found a few times. The V call is TRBV7-8, the J call TRBJ2-3; unclear D gene. V was trimmed by 6 bases and J by 4 bases, leaving 17 bases between them. CDR3 length equals 15 residues. Germline CDR1 SGHVS, CDR2 FQNEAQ. The CDR3 sequence: CASRLNRLGADTQYF. The CDR3 DNA reads TGTGCCAGCAGATTGAACCGCCTCGGTGCAGATACGCAGTATTTT.

The sample holds many counts of this clonotype. The J gene is TRBJ2-3, the V gene TRBV7-9; D not certain. The CDR3 length is 14 residues. V dropped 3 bases and J dropped 7 bases, with 14 bases sitting between them. Germline-derived CDR1 and CDR2 are SEHNR and FQNEAQ (reference sequence). CDR3 sequence: CASSFVISNHTQYF. The CDR3 region has the DNA TGTGCCAGCAGCTTTGTTATATCCAACCATACGCAGTATTTT.